This T cell receptor (beta chain) was obtained from a study of T cells in Graves' hyperthyroidism and ophthalmopathy. Study-level results: The blood repertoire included most of the expanded thyroid clonotypes above 0.001. The model predicted ophthalmopathy a median approximately 6 months before onset.

RNA transcripts were the template for amplifying TCR beta CDR3 regions. TCR CDR3 regions were first amplified by RT-PCR with HTBI primers. TCRdb independently ran MiXCR on the multiplex PCR reads; one entry per CDR3 protein. The sample consists of about 350,000 distinct CDR3 sequences, approximately 15% of them appearing once. The CDR3 is made up of 14 amino acids. CDR1 and CDR2 from the germline V gene are DFQATT and SNEGSKA (reference sequence). V lost 1 base to trimming and J lost 3 bases, with 10 bases between them. This clonotype showed up just a few times. Its antigen is undetermined. Diagnostic decisions used clinical symptoms, serum thyroxine and TRAb, thyroid ultrasound and orbital computed tomography. Fresh peripheral blood, approximately 10 ml, yielded the PBMCs.

Specimen: blood. The sequence came from a woman aged 25 to 39 with Graves' hyperthyroidism. The chain uses TRBV20-1 and TRBJ2-1; D is perhaps TRBD2 (6 bases). This CDR3 reads CSARGLAIYNEQFF. Here the CDR3 DNA reads TGCAGTGCTAGAGGCCTAGCGATCTACAATGAGCAGTTCTTC.